The clone carrying this TCR beta chain was seen ten or more times. What it binds is not known. The source of the sample is a study of identical twins. Study-wide points: Weaker excess sharing between twins was seen in beta out-of-frame sequences. Out-of-frame sharing of TCR alpha in monozygotic twins was underestimated by models.

Trimming took 6 bases from V and 4 from J; bases not matched to a gene: 5. Looked up from germline, CDR1 is SQVTM and CDR2 is ANQGSEA. The CDR3 length is 13 residues. TCRdb itself ran the 5' RACE reads through MiXCR, one entry per CDR3 protein. Of around 250,000 distinct CDR3 sequences in the sample, roughly 13% are singletons; the top ten hold 4% to 5%. The same data also went into a second study, on yellow fever vaccine responses in identical twins. Per that study: Reportedly, twins showed a vaccine T cell response that looked partly convergent and partly personalized.

The specimen was memory (CD45RO+) T cells sorted from blood. The chain combines TRBV29-1 with TRBJ2-7; 11 bases match TRBD1. The TCR comes from a woman aged 18 to 35 in good health. The DNA for the CDR3 is TGCAGCGTCCCGGGGGACAGGGGGTACGAGCAGTACTTC. It codes for CSVPGDRGYEQYF.